These 32 T cell receptor beta chains originate from one sample sequenced in a study of technical replicates of blood from a few donors. Assay: immunoSEQ multiplex PCR; the TCRdb copy retains only in-frame clones and omits some. The table has tens of thousands of clones, around 97% seen once. The sample taken for sequencing was T cells isolated from PBMCs. The receptors were sampled from a human donor in good health.

V is TRBV14 and J is TRBJ2-7, with D possibly TRBD1 on 6 matching bases. Germline lookup yields CDR1 SGHDN and CDR2 FVKESK. V was shortened by 4 bases and J by 3 bases, with 13 bases between the two germline ends. This CDR3 comprises 14 residues. The CDR3 protein is CASSRLSTGYEQYF. The DNA for the CDR3 is TGTGCCAGCAGCCGACTGTCGACAGGCTACGAGCAGTACTTC. Full variable domain (rest looked up from reference TRBV14 and TRBJ2-7): EAGVTQFPSHSVIEKGQTVTLRCDPISGHDNLYWYRRVMGKEIKFLLHFVKESKQDESGMPNNRFLAERTGGTYSTLKVQPAELEDSGVYFCASSRLSTGYEQYFGPGTRLTVT.

V is TRBV28 and J is TRBJ1-4; D unclear. Germline CDR1 reads MDHEN; CDR2 reads SYDVKM. V lost 6 bases and J lost 1, with 18 bases in between. The CDR3 sequence is 17 residues long. CDR3 residues: CASRPSLLWRTNEKLFF. For the CDR3, the DNA is TGTGCCAGCAGGCCCTCTCTTTTGTGGAGAACTAATGAAAAACTGTTTTTT.

This clone was found once. The chain carries TRBV7-7 and TRBJ2-1; D is undetermined. CDR3 size: 13 residues. V gave up 5 bases and J gave up 9 bases, with 14 bases separating them. The germline gives CDR1 SSHAT, CDR2 FNYEAQ (reference sequence). CDR3 nucleotide sequence: TGTGCCAGCAGCCTAACTACGGGTTCTGAGCAGTTCTTC. This translates into CASSLTTGSEQFF.

V usage is TRBV11-3 and J usage is TRBJ2-7; D is possibly TRBD1 (5 bases). CDR3 length: 14 residues. Trimming removed 4 bases at V and 0 bases at J, with 10 bases between. From germline, CDR1 is SGHNT and CDR2 YENEEA. The chain's CDR3 is CASSSDSNSYEQYF. CDR3 nucleotides: TGTGCCAGCAGCTCCGACAGTAACTCCTACGAGCAGTACTTC.

The chain couples TRBV2 to TRBJ1-1, with 7 bases matching TRBD1. V gave up 6 bases and J gave up 0 bases; unmatched junction bases: 4. The CDR3 contains 14 residues. Germline assignment: CDR1 SNHLY and CDR2 FYNNEI. The CDR3 nucleotides are TGTGCCAGCAGGACAGGGCGATTGAACACTGAAGCTTTCTTT. It codes for CASRTGRLNTEAFF.

This chain links TRBV7-9 with TRBJ2-4; D unresolved. Germline CDR1 is SEHNR and CDR2 is FQNEAQ (reference sequence). Trimming removed 5 bases from V and 15 bases from J, with 17 bases in between. This CDR3 has 12 amino acids. CDR3 DNA sequence: TGTGCCAGCAGCCAGCCTAGAGGATGGTGGTACTTC. It is translated as CASSQPRGWWYF.

The chain couples TRBV12-5 to TRBJ2-2, with D maybe TRBD2 (6 bases). The V end lost 6 bases, the J end lost 4 bases, and 24 bases lay between the germline ends. Germline loops: CDR1 LGHNT, CDR2 FRNRAP. The CDR3 runs 18 residues. DNA of the CDR3: TGTGCTAGTGGCCCCCCCTGGAGGGCCCCTTGGTCCACCGGGGAGCTGTTTTTT. Its translation: CASGPPWRAPWSTGELFF.

The chain carries TRBV7-9 and TRBJ2-3; no firm D call. Between the trimmed V and J ends, which lost 10 bases and 3 bases, there was a span of 2 bases. The CDR3 length is 9 residues. CDR1 and CDR2 (germline): SEHNR, FQNEAQ (reference sequence). The CDR3 protein is CATTDTQYF. Written as DNA, the CDR3 is TGTGCCACGACAGATACGCAGTATTTT.

The rearrangement uses TRBV6-5 and TRBJ2-7, with TRBD1 identical over 7 bases. Germline V gives CDR1 MNHEY, CDR2 SVGAGI. V shed 2 bases and J 3 bases; nucleotides not matched to a gene: 4. The CDR3 is 14 residues long. The CDR3 reads CASSYGTVNYEQYF. The CDR3 DNA follows: TGTGCCAGCAGTTACGGGACAGTAAACTACGAGCAGTACTTC.

The rearrangement links TRBV11-3 to TRBJ1-2; TRBD1 aligns across 7 bases. J was trimmed by 8 bases and V by 5 bases; bases with no gene match: 20. Germline-derived CDR1 and CDR2 are SGHNT and YENEEA. The length of the CDR3 is 17 residues. The CDR3 reads CASSPKPGQKMSTGYTF. The CDR3 coding sequence is TGTGCCAGCAGCCCCAAACCGGGACAGAAAATGTCTACGGGCTACACCTTC.

J is TRBJ2-2 and V is TRBV11-3, with TRBD2 matching 7 bases. This CDR3 has 16 amino acids. Germline CDR1 is SGHNT and CDR2 is YENEEA. After removal of 4 bases from V and 5 bases from J, the junction contained 10 bases not matched to a gene. The CDR3 DNA follows: TGTGCCAGCAGCTGGGGGGGACTTAGCCGAACCGGGGAGCTGTTTTTT. Its protein is CASSWGGLSRTGELFF.

The V gene is TRBV7-2, the J gene TRBJ2-5; the match to TRBD2 covers 12 bases. In germline, CDR1 is SGHTA, CDR2 FQGNSA. Trimming cost V 5 bases and J 7 bases; bases outside gene matches: 11. The CDR3 extends over 16 amino acids. The CDR3 bases are TGTGCCAGCAGCCAGGGACTAGCGGGCGGGTGGGCGACCCAGTACTTC. This translates into CASSQGLAGGWATQYF.

The chain uses TRBV19 and TRBJ2-1, with TRBD2 matching 8 bases. The ends lost 7 bases at V and 2 bases at J; junction bases unmatched: 7. The germline CDR1 and CDR2 sequences are LNHDA and SQIVND (reference sequence). This CDR3 has 15 amino acids. The CDR3 sequence: CASTVIAGPYNEQFF. For the CDR3, the DNA is TGTGCCAGTACAGTAATAGCGGGACCCTACAATGAGCAGTTCTTC.

CDR3 nucleotides: TGTGCCAGCAGCACTTCCACAGGGATGGGAAAAACTTTCTTT. It encodes CASSTSTGMGKTFF. The chain joins TRBV9 to TRBJ1-1; possibly TRBD1 for D (6 bases). Germline CDR1 SGDLS, CDR2 YYNGEE. CDR3 length: 14 amino acids. Trimming removed 4 bases at V and 12 bases at J, with 22 bases between.

The gene calls are TRBV4-1 and TRBJ2-3, with 10 bases aligning to TRBD2. The junction had 6 bases not matched to a gene; V was cut back by 3 bases and J by 6 bases. Germline-derived CDR1 and CDR2 are MGHRA and YSYEKL. The CDR3 loop spans 15 amino acids. CDR3: CASSHSGGRMDTQYF. The DNA for the CDR3 is TGCGCCAGCAGCCATAGCGGGGGGCGCATGGATACGCAGTATTTT.

V and J are TRBV11-2 and TRBJ2-5, with 7 bases identical to TRBD2. Germline values: CDR1 SGHAT, CDR2 FQNNGV. The CDR3 has 17 residues. Trimming took 1 base from V and 0 from J; bases not matched to a gene: 8. The CDR3 coding sequence is TGTGCCAGCAGCTTAGTGAGACTAGCCAATTACCAAGAGACCCAGTACTTC. It is translated as CASSLVRLANYQETQYF.

The rearrangement links TRBV4-1 to TRBJ2-5; D not certain. The germline gives CDR1 MGHRA, CDR2 YSYEKL. This CDR3 is built from 15 residues. Between the trimmed V and J ends, which lost 0 bases and 5 bases, there was a span of 13 bases. The DNA of the CDR3 is TGCGCCAGCAGCCAAGATTTGCCGGGTTTGGAGACCCAGTACTTC. Residues: CASSQDLPGLETQYF.

The V and J genes are TRBV10-2 and TRBJ1-1; D is perhaps TRBD1 (6 bases). The germline V gene encodes CDR1 WSHSY and CDR2 SAAADI. V shed 7 bases and J shed 1 base, with 19 bases lying between them. The CDR3 is 16 residues long. The CDR3 is CASKGGVQGKNTEAFF. As DNA, the CDR3 is TGCGCCAGCAAAGGGGGGGTGCAGGGGAAGAACACTGAAGCTTTCTTT.

The chain combines TRBV4-1 with TRBJ2-1; tentatively, D is TRBD2 (6 bases). This CDR3 contains 16 residues. CDR1 is MGHRA and CDR2 is YSYEKL in the germline V gene. V gave up 0 bases and J gave up 3 bases, with 12 bases separating them. The DNA for the CDR3 is TGCGCCAGCAGCCAAGATGACCGGGAGTTCTACAATGAGCAGTTCTTC. Translating gives CASSQDDREFYNEQFF.

The chain combines TRBV15 with TRBJ2-2, with TRBD2 matching over 11 bases. Trimming at V came to 1 base and at J to 6 bases, leaving 1 base not matched to a gene. This CDR3 comprises 15 residues. Germline-derived CDR1 and CDR2 are LNHNV and YYDKDF (reference sequence). The CDR3 DNA sequence: TGTGCCACCAGCAGAGTAGCGGGAGGGCCCGGGGAGCTGTTTTTT. It translates to CATSRVAGGPGELFF. Supplemented by reference TRBV15 and TRBJ2-2, the full variable domain reads DAMVIQNPRYQVTQFGKPVTLSCSQTLNHNVMYWYQQKSSQAPKLLFHYYDKDFNNEADTPDNFQSRRPNTSFCFLDIRSPGLGDTAMYLCATSRVAGGPGELFFGEGSRLTVL.

This chain links TRBV6-1 with TRBJ1-4; D possibly corresponds to TRBD1 (6 bases). This CDR3 contains 15 residues. CDR1 MNHNS and CDR2 SASEGT come from the germline V gene. V lost 0 bases and J lost 8, with 13 bases in between. The DNA for the CDR3 is TGTGCCAGCAGTGAAGCCACAGGGTCTGGGGAAAAACTGTTTTTT. As protein: CASSEATGSGEKLFF.

This clone was seen a few times. The chain is built from TRBV27 and TRBJ1-1, with D perhaps TRBD1 (5 bases). Per the germline V gene, CDR1 is MNHEY and CDR2 is SMNVEV (reference sequence). With 8 bases removed from V and 6 bases from J, the gap between germline ends came to 16 bases. This CDR3 is 13 amino acids long. Here the CDR3 DNA reads TGTGCCAGCGTAGGACCCTGGGGGGCTGAAGCTTTCTTT. It is translated as CASVGPWGAEAFF.

The chain employs TRBV11-2 and TRBJ1-1, with 8 bases matching TRBD1. CDR3 length equals 15 residues. The ends lost 4 bases at V and 1 base at J; junction bases unmatched: 5. Germline-derived CDR1 and CDR2 are SGHAT and FQNNGV. The CDR3 sequence is CASSSGDRGNTEAFF. The CDR3 nucleotides are TGTGCCAGCAGCTCGGGAGACAGGGGGAACACTGAAGCTTTCTTT.

A note on this clone: The DNA is omitted, as the CDR3 cannot be located on it reliably, and the CDR3 follows TCRdb's listing. This chain joins TRBV15 and TRBJ1-4. Per germline, CDR1 LNHNV and CDR2 YYDKDF (reference sequence). Termini included, the CDR3 measures 14 amino acids. The CDR3 region is CATSRAREEKNCFF.

The chain combines TRBV5-1 with TRBJ2-5; no firm D call. Germline V CDR1 and CDR2: SGHRS, YFSETQ. Trimming left V 1 base short and J 3 bases short, with 7 bases between. CDR3 length: 13 residues. In DNA, the CDR3 is TGCGCCAGCAGCTTGCTGTCAGAAGAGACCCAGTACTTC. This codes for CASSLLSEETQYF.

The chain carries TRBV5-8 and TRBJ2-2, with D possibly being TRBD1 (5 bases). Per the germline V gene, CDR1 is SGHTS and CDR2 is YDEGEE. V lost 1 base to trimming and J lost 0 bases, with 7 bases between them. The CDR3 is made up of 15 amino acids. CDR3 in amino acids: CASSLWGPNTGELFF. The CDR3 coding sequence is TGTGCCAGCAGCTTGTGGGGCCCGAACACCGGGGAGCTGTTTTTT.

This chain connects TRBV29-1 to TRBJ2-5; TRBD2 aligns across 9 bases. The CDR3 spans 16 residues. V shed 2 bases and J 5 bases; nucleotides not matched to a gene: 12. Germline assignment: CDR1 SQVTM and CDR2 ANQGSEA. The CDR3 here is CSVEWASGAVFETQYF. The CDR3 DNA sequence: TGCAGCGTTGAATGGGCTAGCGGGGCGGTCTTCGAGACCCAGTACTTC.

In its sample, this clone was seen a few times. The chain is built from TRBV30 and TRBJ1-1, with TRBD1 identical over 7 bases. There are 17 residues in the CDR3. The V segment lost 2 bases and the J segment 6 bases; nucleotides outside the gene matches: 18. Germline CDR1 and CDR2: GTSNPN and SVGIG (reference sequence). The CDR3 bases are TGTGCCTGGAGTACTGAGCCCGAGTCAGTGAGGGGGCCTGAAGCTTTCTTT. As protein: CAWSTEPESVRGPEAFF. The complete variable domain, with remaining parts taken from reference TRBV30 and TRBJ1-1, reads SQTIHQWPATLVQPVGSPLSLECTVEGTSNPNLYWYRQAAGRGLQLLFYSVGIGQISSEVPQNLSASRPQDRQFILSSKKLLLSDSGFYLCAWSTEPESVRGPEAFFGQGTRLTVV.

This rearrangement joins TRBV6-5 to TRBJ1-2; no clear D gene. Trimming shortened V by 4 bases and J by 3 bases, and 15 bases separated the two germline ends. The germline V gene has CDR1 MNHEY and CDR2 SVGAGI. The CDR3 length is 15 residues. The CDR3 bases are TGTGCCAGCAGTTCCCTAGCGGCTTGGCACTATGGCTACACCTTC. Translation: CASSSLAAWHYGYTF.

This chain links TRBV6-5 with TRBJ1-3; the D is unclear. Germline CDR1 MNHEY, CDR2 SVGAGI. The CDR3 loop spans 13 amino acids. The V gene lost 2 bases and the J gene lost 6 bases, with 8 bases spanning the gap. CDR3 sequence (DNA): TGTGCCAGCAGTTACAGCGCCCTAAACACCATATATTTT. It codes for CASSYSALNTIYF.

V gene TRBV7-9 combines with J gene TRBJ1-5, with unresolved D. Trimming removed 5 bases from V and 9 bases from J, with 14 bases in between. Germline CDR1 SEHNR, CDR2 FQNEAQ (reference sequence). This CDR3 region has 13 residues. The CDR3 reads CASSRISAGPQHF. The CDR3 nucleotides read TGTGCCAGCAGCCGAATATCGGCGGGGCCCCAGCATTTT.

The chain employs TRBV4-1 and TRBJ1-5, with D perhaps matching TRBD1 (5 bases). Germline V gene data show CDR1 as MGHRA and CDR2 as YSYEKL. The CDR3 is 13 residues long. Trimming left V 6 bases short and J 4 bases short, with 10 bases between. CDR3 nucleotides: TGCGCCAGCAGTCCAGACAGAAATCAGCCCCAGCATTTT. Translating gives CASSPDRNQPQHF.